This TCR beta chain originates from a study of OX40 agonist ivuxolimab in advanced cancers. Study-level background: Six ivuxolimab dose levels, 0.01 to 10 mg/kg, were given intravenously every 2 weeks. Three patients, one with hepatocellular carcinoma and two with cutaneous melanoma, responded partially.

Trimming removed 3 bases at V and 1 base at J, with 10 bases between. In germline, CDR1 is MDHEN, CDR2 SYDVKM. The CDR3 spans 16 residues. The data were produced by immunoSEQ multiplex PCR, yet TCRdb's version contains in-frame clones alone and is incomplete. Among roughly 30,000 clones listed, 88% were seen once. This receptor was identified in an adult with an advanced solid tumor such as melanoma, head and neck, liver or kidney cancer. Here the sequenced sample was CD4+ or CD8+ T cells sorted from blood, taken in a trial of the OX40 agonist ivuxolimab. J is TRBJ1-6 and V is TRBV28, with unresolved D. The CDR3 region has the DNA TGTGCCAGCAGTTTGGGCATGGGTTCCTATAATTCACCCCTCCACTTT. Translating gives CASSLGMGSYNSPLHF. Complete variable domain (other parts from reference TRBV28 and TRBJ1-6): DVKVTQSSRYLVKRTGEKVFLECVQDMDHENMFWYRQDPGLGLRLIYFSYDVKMKEKGDIPEGYSVSREKKERFSLILESASTNQTSMYLCASSLGMGSYNSPLHFGNGTRLTVT.